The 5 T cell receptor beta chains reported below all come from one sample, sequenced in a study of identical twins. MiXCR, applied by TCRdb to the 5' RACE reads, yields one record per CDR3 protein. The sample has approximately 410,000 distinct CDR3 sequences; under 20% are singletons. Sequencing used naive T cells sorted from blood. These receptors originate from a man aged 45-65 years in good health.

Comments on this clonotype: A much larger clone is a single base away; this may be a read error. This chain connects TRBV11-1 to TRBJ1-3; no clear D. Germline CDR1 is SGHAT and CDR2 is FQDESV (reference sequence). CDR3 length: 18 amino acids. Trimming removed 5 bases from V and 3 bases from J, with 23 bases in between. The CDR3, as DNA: TGTGCCAGCAGCCGACGGGTGGGCAGGCCGAACTTTGGAAACACCATATATTTT. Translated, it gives CASSRRVGRPNFGNTIYF.

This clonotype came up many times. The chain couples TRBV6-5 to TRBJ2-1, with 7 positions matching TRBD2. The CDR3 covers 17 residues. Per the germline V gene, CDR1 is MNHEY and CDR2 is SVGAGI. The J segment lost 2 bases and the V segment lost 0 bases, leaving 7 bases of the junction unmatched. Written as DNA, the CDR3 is TGTGCCAGCAGTTACTCACCAGTCCGGGAGGCCTACAATGAGCAGTTCTTC. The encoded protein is CASSYSPVREAYNEQFF.

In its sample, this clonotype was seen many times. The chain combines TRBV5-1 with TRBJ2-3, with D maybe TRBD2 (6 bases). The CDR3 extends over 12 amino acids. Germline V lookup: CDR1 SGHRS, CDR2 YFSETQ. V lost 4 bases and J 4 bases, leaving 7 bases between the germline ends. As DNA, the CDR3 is TGCGCCAGCAGCGGGAGGTCAGATACGCAGTATTTT. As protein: CASSGRSDTQYF.

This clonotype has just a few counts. In DNA, the CDR3 is TGTGCCAGCAGTCCCTTTGGACAGGGGGCGATCGAGCAGTACTTC. It is translated as CASSPFGQGAIEQYF. The V gene is TRBV6-1, the J gene TRBJ2-7; 11 bases match TRBD1. The CDR3 is 15 amino acids. J lost 6 bases, V lost 5 bases, and 9 bases had no gene match. Per germline, CDR1 MNHNS and CDR2 SASEGT.

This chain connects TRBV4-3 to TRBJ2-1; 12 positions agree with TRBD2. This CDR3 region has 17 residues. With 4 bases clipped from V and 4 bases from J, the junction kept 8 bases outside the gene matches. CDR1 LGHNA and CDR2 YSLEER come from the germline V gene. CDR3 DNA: TGCGCCAGCAGCCTCTCCAACCTAGCGGGGGGGTACAATGAGCAGTTCTTC. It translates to CASSLSNLAGGYNEQFF.